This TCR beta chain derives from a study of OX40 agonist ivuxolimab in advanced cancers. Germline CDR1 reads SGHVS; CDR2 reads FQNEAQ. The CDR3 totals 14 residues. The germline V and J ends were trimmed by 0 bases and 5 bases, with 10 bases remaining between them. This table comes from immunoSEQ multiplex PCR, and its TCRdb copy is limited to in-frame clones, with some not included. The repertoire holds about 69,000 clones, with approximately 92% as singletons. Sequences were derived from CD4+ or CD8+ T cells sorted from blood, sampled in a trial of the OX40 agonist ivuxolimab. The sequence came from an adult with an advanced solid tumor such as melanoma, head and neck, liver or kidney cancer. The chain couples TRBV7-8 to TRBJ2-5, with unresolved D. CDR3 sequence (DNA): TGTGCCAGCAGCTTAGCAAAGGTTGAGGAGACCCAGTACTTC. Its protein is CASSLAKVEETQYF.